Presented here are 31 T cell receptor beta chains from one specimen sequenced in a study of blood T cell repertoires in COVID-19 (TCRdb year 2020). The library was generated by the immunoSEQ multiplex PCR assay. TCRdb carries this immuneACCESS record with in-frame sequences only. Its versions omit some clonotypes, under half of them owing to an unresolved V gene in the studies checked, with the rest unexplained. The sample includes about 110,000 clones, with roughly 81% observed a single time. 2.1% of the sample rests with the top ten. Sequencing used peripheral blood. Every receptor here comes from a human donor in a cohort sampled during active COVID-19.

This chain joins TRBV24-1 and TRBJ2-3; D is possibly TRBD1 (8 bases). The CDR3 contains 16 residues. Trimming removed 2 bases from V and 6 bases from J, with 17 bases in between. Germline-derived CDR1 and CDR2 are KGHDR and SFDVKD. In nucleotides, the CDR3 is TGTGCCACCAGTGATTCAGGACAGGGAGGGCAGGATACGCAGTATTTT. Translated, it gives CATSDSGQGGQDTQYF.

The chain combines TRBV19 with TRBJ1-2, with 10 bases identical to TRBD1. The CDR3 loop spans 14 amino acids. The germline CDR1 and CDR2 sequences are LNHDA and SQIVND (reference sequence). The ends lost 5 bases at V and 5 bases at J; junction bases unmatched: 5. The chain's CDR3 is CASSLKGQGYGYTF. The CDR3 bases are TGTGCCAGTAGTCTTAAGGGACAGGGGTATGGCTACACCTTC.

This clone was seen a handful of times. The gene calls are TRBV27 and TRBJ2-3; 7 positions match TRBD2. Germline V gene data show CDR1 as MNHEY and CDR2 as SMNVEV (reference sequence). This CDR3 spans 14 amino acids. The V gene end was trimmed by 5 bases and the J gene end by 8 bases; junction bases not matched to a gene: 10. This CDR3 reads CASSQDRTRITQYF. In nucleotides, the CDR3 is TGTGCCAGCAGTCAAGACCGGACTAGGATTACGCAGTATTTT.

The chain uses TRBV5-4 and TRBJ2-5; D ambiguous. Germline CDR1 and CDR2: SGHNT and YYREEE (reference sequence). CDR3 length: 12 amino acids. Trimming shortened V by 2 bases and J by 5 bases, and 7 bases separated the two germline ends. CDR3 coding DNA: TGTGCCAGCAGCTTCCCGCGGGAGACCCAGTACTTC. Translating gives CASSFPRETQYF.

This chain links TRBV10-1 with TRBJ1-1; D gene uncertain. Germline CDR1 and CDR2: WNHNN and SYGVQD (reference sequence). CDR3 length: 13 amino acids. Trimming took 5 bases from V and 4 from J, leaving 11 bases between them. CDR3 in amino acids: CASSFNRGTEAFF. The CDR3 DNA reads TGCGCCAGCAGTTTTAACCGGGGCACTGAAGCTTTCTTT.

This clone was counted only a few times. The CDR3: CASSLDANGLSSYEQYF. The CDR3 DNA is TGTGCCAGCAGCTTAGATGCGAACGGACTTAGCTCCTACGAGCAGTACTTC. This chain links TRBV11-2 with TRBJ2-7; TRBD2 is a possible D gene (5 bases). The CDR3 consists of 17 residues. Germline assignment: CDR1 SGHAT and CDR2 FQNNGV. The germline V and J ends were trimmed by 0 bases and 0 bases, with 15 bases remaining between them.

This clone qualifies as medium-sized. V gene TRBV9 combines with J gene TRBJ1-5; 7 bases are shared with TRBD1. The CDR3 is 15 residues long. Germline V CDR1 and CDR2: SGDLS, YYNGEE. The J segment lost 3 bases and the V segment lost 3 bases, leaving 6 bases of the junction unmatched. In nucleotides, the CDR3 is TGTGCCAGCAGCGGGACAGGTGGGGCCAATCAGCCCCAGCATTTT. Encoded protein: CASSGTGGANQPQHF.

This clone appeared a single time. This rearrangement joins TRBV19 to TRBJ1-2; no reliable D call. From germline, CDR1 is LNHDA and CDR2 SQIVND (reference sequence). The V end was cut by 3 bases, the J end by 7 bases, with 12 bases between. The CDR3 runs to 13 residues. The CDR3 sequence: CASSITGGSGYTF. CDR3 coding DNA: TGTGCCAGTAGTATCACGGGAGGAAGTGGCTACACCTTC.

V and J are TRBV6-5 and TRBJ2-1; the match to TRBD2 covers 13 bases. The CDR3 extends over 15 amino acids. V was clipped by 7 bases and J by 10 bases; unmatched bases: 10. Looked up from germline, CDR1 is MNHEY and CDR2 is SVGAGI. The CDR3, as DNA: TGTGCCAGCAAACCACTAGCGGGGGGGCCTCGAGAGCAGTTCTTC. Its translation is CASKPLAGGPREQFF.

The gene calls are TRBV5-1 and TRBJ2-3; D is unresolved. V lost 0 bases to trimming and J lost 3 bases, with 14 bases between them. The CDR3 contains 16 residues. CDR1 is SGHRS and CDR2 is YFSETQ in the germline V gene. The CDR3 protein is CASSLAINSLTDTQYF. The CDR3 nucleotides are TGCGCCAGCAGCTTGGCCATAAACAGTTTAACAGATACGCAGTATTTT.

The genes are TRBV27 and TRBJ1-1; 7 bases map to TRBD1. J lost 1 base, V lost 3 bases, and 2 bases had no gene match. CDR1 and CDR2 (germline): MNHEY, SMNVEV (reference sequence). The CDR3 has 14 amino acids. For the CDR3, the DNA is TGTGCCAGCAGTTTGACAGGGTGGAACACTGAAGCTTTCTTT. Its protein product is CASSLTGWNTEAFF.

The chain employs TRBV21-1 and TRBJ1-3. TRBV21-1 constitutes a pseudogene. The CDR3 is 13 amino acids. CDR3 residues: CASSKVERNTIYF. In nucleotides, the CDR3 is TGTGCCAGCAGCAAAGTGGAGAGAAACACCATATATTTT.

The chain's CDR3 is CASSQFDSPLHF. The DNA for the CDR3 is TGCGCCAGCAGTCAATTCGATTCACCCCTCCACTTT. This chain uses TRBV23-1 with TRBJ1-6; D not resolved. TRBV23-1 is recorded as an ORF, its role being uncertain. CDR3 length: 12 residues. The germline V and J ends were trimmed by 1 base and 8 bases, with 3 bases remaining between them.

DNA of the CDR3: TGCGCCAGCAGTTGGGCGGGGAGAGGAGAGACCCAGTACTTC. Encoded protein: CASSWAGRGETQYF. The chain uses TRBV5-1 and TRBJ2-5; D is perhaps TRBD2 (6 bases). The CDR3 has 14 residues. Germline V gene sequence: CDR1 SGHRS, CDR2 YFSETQ. V was pared by 5 bases and J by 4 bases, with 15 bases between.

The rearrangement joins TRBV7-2 to TRBJ1-2, with 11 bases matching TRBD1. Germline V gene sequence: CDR1 SGHTA, CDR2 FQGNSA. The CDR3 totals 18 residues. After removal of 0 bases from V and 7 bases from J, the junction contained 13 bases not matched to a gene. The CDR3 DNA reads as TGTGCCAGCAGCTTAGCGTTCGGACAGGGGGCCGGCATTCGTGGCTACACCTTC. Amino acids: CASSLAFGQGAGIRGYTF.

V is TRBV10-3 and J is TRBJ1-5, with 9 bases aligning to TRBD1. V shed 5 bases, J shed 5 bases, and the junction held 4 bases outside the gene matches. The germline V gene encodes CDR1 ENHRY and CDR2 SYGVKD. This CDR3 spans 14 amino acids. For the CDR3, the DNA is TGTGCCATCAGTTCAACAGGGGGCTATCAGCCCCAGCATTTT. Translating gives CAISSTGGYQPQHF.

The rearrangement links TRBV4-2 to TRBJ2-1, with 13 positions matching TRBD2. From germline, CDR1 is LGHNA and CDR2 YNFKEQ. This CDR3 spans 14 amino acids. V shed 3 bases and J 13 bases; nucleotides not matched to a gene: 6. The CDR3 sequence is CASSHGLAGVEQFF. In DNA form, the CDR3 reads TGTGCCAGCAGCCACGGACTAGCGGGAGTCGAACAGTTCTTC.

V is TRBV7-3 and J is TRBJ2-1; 8 positions agree with TRBD2. CDR3 length: 16 residues. In germline, CDR1 is SGHTA, CDR2 FQGTGA. V shed 5 bases and J 0 bases; nucleotides not matched to a gene: 6. The CDR3, as DNA: TGTGCCAGCAGCCCTGCGGGGGGAAGCTCCTACAATGAGCAGTTCTTC. It codes for CASSPAGGSSYNEQFF.

CDR3 residues: CASSLATGGLSGNTIYF. The CDR3 nucleotides are TGTGCCAGCAGCTTAGCGACGGGGGGTCTCTCTGGAAACACCATATATTTT. The chain is built from TRBV7-9 and TRBJ1-3; the D gene is possibly TRBD1 (5 bases). The CDR3 runs 17 residues. CDR1 and CDR2 from the germline V gene are SEHNR and FQNEAQ (reference sequence). V was clipped by 0 bases and J by 0 bases, with 12 bases between them.

The chain couples TRBV28 to TRBJ2-1, with 12 bases matching TRBD2. J gave up 3 bases and V 7 bases, and 19 bases lay outside the gene matches. Looked up from germline, CDR1 is MDHEN and CDR2 is SYDVKM. CDR3 length equals 20 residues. The CDR3: CASTGSSGRALQPLYNEQFF. In nucleotides, the CDR3 is TGTGCCAGCACCGGCTCTAGCGGGAGGGCACTCCAACCCCTCTACAATGAGCAGTTCTTC.

The rearrangement uses TRBV6-5 and TRBJ1-4; a weak D match, TRBD1 (5 bases). Between the trimmed V and J ends, which lost 5 bases and 5 bases, there was a span of 15 bases. This CDR3 has 15 amino acids. Germline-derived CDR1 and CDR2 are MNHEY and SVGAGI. The CDR3 region has the DNA TGTGCCAGCAGTCTCCAGGGTTATGAGAATGAAAAACTGTTTTTT. This translates into CASSLQGYENEKLFF.

The rearrangement uses TRBV15 and TRBJ1-4; D gene unclear. Deletions cut 1 base from V and 0 bases from J, with 9 bases between. The CDR3 runs to 16 residues. The germline CDR1 and CDR2 sequences are LNHNV and YYDKDF (reference sequence). CDR3 in DNA: TGTGCCACCAGCAGAGGGCACGGGGCAACTAATGAAAAACTGTTTTTT. It translates to CATSRGHGATNEKLFF.

This sequence joins TRBV2 and TRBJ1-2; 9 nucleotides agree with TRBD1. Germline-derived CDR1 and CDR2 are SNHLY and FYNNEI. CDR3 length: 17 residues. V lost 6 bases and J lost 4; bases outside the gene matches: 15. CDR3 DNA sequence: TGTGCCAGCAGAGAGGGACAGGGAAAGGGGGCCCTCTATGGCTACACCTTC. Its translation is CASREGQGKGALYGYTF. Variable domain in full (rest from reference TRBV2 and TRBJ1-2): EPEVTQTPSHQVTQMGQEVILRCVPISNHLYFYWYRQILGQKVEFLVSFYNNEISEKSEIFDDQFSVERPDGSNFTLKIRSTKLEDSAMYFCASREGQGKGALYGYTFGSGTRLTVV.

The chain uses TRBV7-8 and TRBJ1-5; 10 bases are a match to TRBD1. CDR1 is SGHVS, CDR2 FQNEAQ, per germline. V dropped 5 bases and J dropped 4; count of bases not matched to a gene: 14. This CDR3 region has 18 residues. CDR3 sequence reads: CASSTRKLGQGGNQPQHF. The CDR3 DNA is TGTGCCAGCAGCACACGGAAATTAGGACAGGGGGGGAATCAGCCCCAGCATTTT.

This clone was observed a handful of times. The V call is TRBV19, the J call TRBJ1-1; possibly TRBD1 for D (6 bases). The CDR3 sequence is 14 residues long. Germline CDR1 reads LNHDA; CDR2 reads SQIVND (reference sequence). V dropped 5 bases and J dropped 0 bases, with 10 bases sitting between them. The CDR3 nucleotides read TGTGCCAGTAGTGACGGACAGATGAACACTGAAGCTTTCTTT. The encoded protein is CASSDGQMNTEAFF. Filled out from reference TRBV19 and TRBJ1-1, the complete variable domain reads DGGITQSPKYLFRKEGQNVTLSCEQNLNHDAMYWYRQDPGQGLRLIYYSQIVNDFQKGDIAEGYSVSREKKESFPLTVTSAQKNPTAFYLCASSDGQMNTEAFFGQGTRLTVV.

The chain uses TRBV7-8 and TRBJ2-2; TRBD1 matches at 7 bases. Germline V gene sequence: CDR1 SGHVS, CDR2 FQNEAQ. The CDR3 is made up of 15 amino acids. Trimming at V came to 5 bases and at J to 1 base, leaving 4 bases not matched to a gene. CDR3 coding DNA: TGTGCCAGCAGCCCCAGGACAGGGAACACCGGGGAGCTGTTTTTT. Amino acids: CASSPRTGNTGELFF.

The rearrangement links TRBV10-3 to TRBJ1-1; D remains ambiguous. The CDR3 spans 14 residues. The germline V gene has CDR1 ENHRY and CDR2 SYGVKD. V lost 6 bases to trimming and J lost 0 bases, with 11 bases between them. The chain's CDR3 is CAISLDTLNTEAFF. The CDR3 nucleotides are TGTGCCATCAGCCTAGATACCCTGAACACTGAAGCTTTCTTT.

This clone was detected only once. The chain employs TRBV6-6 and TRBJ2-3, with TRBD2 as a possible D gene (6 bases). Trimming removed 5 bases from V and 8 bases from J, with 11 bases in between. Germline V CDR1 and CDR2: MNHNY, SVGAGI (reference sequence). This CDR3 has 12 amino acids. The CDR3, as DNA: TGTGCCAGCAGTCAAGACGGGAGTACGCAGTATTTT. This translates into CASSQDGSTQYF.

The V gene is TRBV5-1, the J gene TRBJ1-1, with 10 bases lining up with TRBD1. The germline V gene encodes CDR1 SGHRS and CDR2 YFSETQ. Losses at the gene ends were 4 bases for V and 5 bases for J; bases not matched to a gene: 5. The CDR3 totals 14 residues. CDR3 DNA sequence: TGCGCCAGCAGCCCGACAGGGGGCTCTACTGAAGCTTTCTTT. Protein sequence: CASSPTGGSTEAFF.

The chain couples TRBV27 to TRBJ1-6; 9 bases line up with TRBD1. Germline V gives CDR1 MNHEY, CDR2 SMNVEV (reference sequence). V gave up 6 bases and J gave up 9 bases; unmatched junction bases: 15. The CDR3 runs to 17 residues. The CDR3 DNA sequence: TGTGCCAGCAGCCACGGGACAGGGTCTGGGATGGGTTCACCCCTCCACTTT. This sequence encodes CASSHGTGSGMGSPLHF.

This sequence joins TRBV6-2 or TRBV6-3 and TRBJ1-2; D is undetermined. The CDR3 spans 15 residues. Germline values: CDR1 MNHEY, CDR2 SVGEGT. V was trimmed by 0 bases and J by 4 bases, leaving 12 bases between them. As DNA, the CDR3 is TGTGCCAGCAGTTACTCGAGGGTCCCCTCCTATGGCTACACCTTC. Encoded protein: CASSYSRVPSYGYTF.